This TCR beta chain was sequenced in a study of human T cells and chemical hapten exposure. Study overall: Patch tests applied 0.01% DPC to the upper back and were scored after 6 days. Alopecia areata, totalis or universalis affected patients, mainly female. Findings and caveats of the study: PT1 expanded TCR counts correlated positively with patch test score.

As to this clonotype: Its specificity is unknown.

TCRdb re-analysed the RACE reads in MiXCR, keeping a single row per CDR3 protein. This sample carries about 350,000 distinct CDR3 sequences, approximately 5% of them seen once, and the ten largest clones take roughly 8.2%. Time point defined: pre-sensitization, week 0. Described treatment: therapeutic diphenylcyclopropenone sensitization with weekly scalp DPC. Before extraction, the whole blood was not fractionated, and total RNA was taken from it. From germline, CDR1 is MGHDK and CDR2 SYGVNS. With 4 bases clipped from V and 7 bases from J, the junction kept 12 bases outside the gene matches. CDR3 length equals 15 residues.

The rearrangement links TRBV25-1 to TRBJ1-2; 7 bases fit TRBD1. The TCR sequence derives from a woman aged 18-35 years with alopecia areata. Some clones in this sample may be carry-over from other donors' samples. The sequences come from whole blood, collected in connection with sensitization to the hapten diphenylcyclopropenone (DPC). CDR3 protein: CASSGIDREGFGYTF. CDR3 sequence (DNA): TGTGCCAGCAGTGGTATCGACAGGGAAGGGTTTGGCTACACCTTC.